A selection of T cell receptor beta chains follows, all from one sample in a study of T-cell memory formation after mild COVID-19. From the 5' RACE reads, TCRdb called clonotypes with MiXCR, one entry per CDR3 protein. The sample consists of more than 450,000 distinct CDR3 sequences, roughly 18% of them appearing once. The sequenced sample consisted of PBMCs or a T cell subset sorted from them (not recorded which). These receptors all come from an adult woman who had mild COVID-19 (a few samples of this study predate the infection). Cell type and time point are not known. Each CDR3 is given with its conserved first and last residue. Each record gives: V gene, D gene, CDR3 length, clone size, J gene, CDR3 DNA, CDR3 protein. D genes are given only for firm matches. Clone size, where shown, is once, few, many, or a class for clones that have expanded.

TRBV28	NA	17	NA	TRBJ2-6	TGTGCCAGCAGTACCGCGCGGCCGGGCACTGGGGCCAACGTCCTGACTTTC	CASSTARPGTGANVLTF
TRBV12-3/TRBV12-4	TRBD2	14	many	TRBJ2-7	TGTGCCAGCCGACTAGCGGGAGCACTGGGGGAGCAGTACTTC	CASRLAGALGEQYF
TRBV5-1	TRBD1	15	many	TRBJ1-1	TGCGCCAGCAGCGCGAGACAGGGAACGAACACTGAAGCTTTCTTT	CASSARQGTNTEAFF
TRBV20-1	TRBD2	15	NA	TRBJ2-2	TGCAGTGCTAGAAAGGGACTACGGGGCAGCGGGGAGCTGTTTTTT	CSARKGLRGSGELFF
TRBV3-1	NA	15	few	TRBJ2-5	TGTGCCAGCAGCTCTCGTACCGGGGCCCAAGAGACCCAGTACTTC	CASSSRTGAQETQYF
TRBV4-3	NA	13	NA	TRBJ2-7	TGCGCCAGCAGCCCACCAGGGGTTATCGGGCAGTACTTC	CASSPPGVIGQYF
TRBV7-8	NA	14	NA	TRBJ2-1	TGTGCCAGCAGCTCCTGGCCGCGAGACAATGAGCAGTTCTTC	CASSSWPRDNEQFF
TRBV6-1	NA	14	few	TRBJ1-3	TGTGCCAGCATTTCTGACAGGTCCCGAGACACCATATATTTT	CASISDRSRDTIYF
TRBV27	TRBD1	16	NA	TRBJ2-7	TGTGCCAGCAGTTTAATCGCGGGACAGGTACCCTACGAGCAGTACTTC	CASSLIAGQVPYEQYF
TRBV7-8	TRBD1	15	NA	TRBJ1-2	TGTGCCAGCAGCCAAGGGACAGGGGGGAACTATGGCTACACCTTC	CASSQGTGGNYGYTF
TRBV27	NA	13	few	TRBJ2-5	TGTGCCAGCAGTTGGGACGCCGGGGAGACCCAGTACTTC	CASSWDAGETQYF
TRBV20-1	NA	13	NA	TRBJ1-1	TGCAGTGGCAGCCGCCAATCAGACACTGAAGCTTTCTTT	CSGSRQSDTEAFF
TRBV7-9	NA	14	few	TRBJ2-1	TGTGCCAGCAGCCCCTCCTCGACTATAAATGAGCAGTTCTTC	CASSPSSTINEQFF
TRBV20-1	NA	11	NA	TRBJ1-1	TGCAGTGCTTCCTTCCCCGCAGAAGCTTTCTTT	CSASFPAEAFF
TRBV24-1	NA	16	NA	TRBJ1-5	TGTGCCACCAGTGATGTTGGGGGGAAGGTGAATCAGCCCCAGCATTTT	CATSDVGGKVNQPQHF
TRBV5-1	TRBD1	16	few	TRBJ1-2	TGCGCCAGCAGCTTGACAGGGGGCTCTACTAACTATGGCTACACCTTC	CASSLTGGSTNYGYTF
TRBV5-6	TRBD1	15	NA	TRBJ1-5	TGTGCCAGCAGCTTGAGATGGGACAGTAATCAGCCCCAGCATTTT	CASSLRWDSNQPQHF
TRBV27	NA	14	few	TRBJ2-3	TGTGCCAGCAGTCCCCGGGCCCTGACAGATACGCAGTATTTT	CASSPRALTDTQYF
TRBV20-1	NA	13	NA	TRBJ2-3	TGCAGTGCTAGAGCATTAACGGGAGATACGCAGTATTTT	CSARALTGDTQYF
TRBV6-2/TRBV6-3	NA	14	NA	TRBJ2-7	TGTGCCAGCAGCCACCGGGACGAGGTCTACGAGCAGTACTTC	CASSHRDEVYEQYF
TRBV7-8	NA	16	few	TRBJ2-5	TGTGCCAGCAGCTTAAGAACAGGCGAATCCCAAGAGACCCAGTACTTC	CASSLRTGESQETQYF
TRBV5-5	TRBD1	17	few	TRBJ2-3	TGTGCCAGCAGCTTGGTCGACAGGGGGGCGGACACAGATACGCAGTATTTT	CASSLVDRGADTDTQYF
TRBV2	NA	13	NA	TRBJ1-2	TGTGCCAGCAGTGAGGCCGAGAACTATGGCTACACCTTC	CASSEAENYGYTF
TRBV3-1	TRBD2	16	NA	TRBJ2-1	TGTGCCAGCAGCGGTACGACTAGCCGGACGTTGGATGAGCAGTTCTTC	CASSGTTSRTLDEQFF
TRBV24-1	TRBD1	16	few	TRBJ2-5	TGTGCCACCAGTGACCCCGGGACAGGGGGCGGAGAGACCCAGTACTTC	CATSDPGTGGGETQYF
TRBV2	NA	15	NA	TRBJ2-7	TGTGCCAGCAACCCACGGGGCGAGAGCTCCTACGAGCAGTACTTC	CASNPRGESSYEQYF
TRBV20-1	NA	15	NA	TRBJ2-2	TGCAGTGCTAGAGGGCCGGGGGTCTCCACCGGGGAGCTGTTTTTT	CSARGPGVSTGELFF
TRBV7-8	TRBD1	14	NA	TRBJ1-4	TGTGCCAGCAGCTGGGACAGCGGTCATGAAAAACTGTTTTTT	CASSWDSGHEKLFF
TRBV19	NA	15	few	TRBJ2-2	TGTGCCAGTAGCGGGGAACACCTGAACACCGGGGAGCTGTTTTTT	CASSGEHLNTGELFF
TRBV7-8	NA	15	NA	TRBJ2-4	TGTGCCAGCAGCTACCAAGCGGCAGCCAAAAACATTCAGTACTTC	CASSYQAAAKNIQYF
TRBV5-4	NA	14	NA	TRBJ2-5	TGTGCCAGCAGCTCATCTTCTTGGGAAGAGACCCAGTACTTC	CASSSSSWEETQYF
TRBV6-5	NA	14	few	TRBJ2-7	TGTGCCAGCAGTTACACCGGGACCTCCTACGAGCAGTACTTC	CASSYTGTSYEQYF
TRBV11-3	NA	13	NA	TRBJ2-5	TGTGCCAGCAGCCCGCACGGCACGGAGACCCAGTACTTC	CASSPHGTETQYF
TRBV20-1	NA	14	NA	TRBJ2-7	TGCAGTGCTACGGGCAGTACTTTAGGCTACGAGCAGTACTTC	CSATGSTLGYEQYF
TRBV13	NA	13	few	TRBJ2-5	TGTGCCAGCAGCTTAGAGGTGACGAAGACCCAGTACTTC	CASSLEVTKTQYF
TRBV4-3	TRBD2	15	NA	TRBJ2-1	TGCGCCAGCAGCTTCAGCGGGAGGGCATACGGTGAGCAGTTCTTC	CASSFSGRAYGEQFF
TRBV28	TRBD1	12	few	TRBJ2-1	TGTGCCAGCGGACAGGGGAGGAATGAGCAGTTCTTC	CASGQGRNEQFF
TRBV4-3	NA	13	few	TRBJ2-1	TGCGCCAGCAGCCCGGACTTCGGCAATGAGCAGTTCTTC	CASSPDFGNEQFF
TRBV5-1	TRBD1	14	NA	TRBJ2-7	TGCGCCAGCAGCGGAGGACAGGGATTCGGCGAGCAGTACTTC	CASSGGQGFGEQYF
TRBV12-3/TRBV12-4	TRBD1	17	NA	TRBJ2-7	TGTGCCAGCAGTCCCCTCTCTGGCGGGGACAGGGCCTACGAGCAGTACTTC	CASSPLSGGDRAYEQYF
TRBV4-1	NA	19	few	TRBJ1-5	TGCGCCAGCAGCCAAGGGAAACAGGTTGGGGGAGCACTCAATCAGCCCCAGCATTTT	CASSQGKQVGGALNQPQHF
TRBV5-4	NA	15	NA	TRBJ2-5	TGTGCCAGCAGCTGGTACAGGGGAGGGGGCGAGACCCAGTACTTC	CASSWYRGGGETQYF
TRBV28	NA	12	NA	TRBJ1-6	TGTGCCAGCAGTCTGCCGGGATCACCCCTCCACTTT	CASSLPGSPLHF
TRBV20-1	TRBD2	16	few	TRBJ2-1	TGCAGTGCGGAGCTAGAAGGCGGGGGAAGTTACAATGAGCAGTTCTTC	CSAELEGGGSYNEQFF
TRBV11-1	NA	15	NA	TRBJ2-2	TGTGCCAGCAGCCCAGGGTCAGACCTCACCGGGGAGCTGTTTTTT	CASSPGSDLTGELFF
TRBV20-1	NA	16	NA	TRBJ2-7	TGCAGTGCGGGAGAGGGTGGGGACGGAGGCTCCTACGAGCAGTACTTC	CSAGEGGDGGSYEQYF